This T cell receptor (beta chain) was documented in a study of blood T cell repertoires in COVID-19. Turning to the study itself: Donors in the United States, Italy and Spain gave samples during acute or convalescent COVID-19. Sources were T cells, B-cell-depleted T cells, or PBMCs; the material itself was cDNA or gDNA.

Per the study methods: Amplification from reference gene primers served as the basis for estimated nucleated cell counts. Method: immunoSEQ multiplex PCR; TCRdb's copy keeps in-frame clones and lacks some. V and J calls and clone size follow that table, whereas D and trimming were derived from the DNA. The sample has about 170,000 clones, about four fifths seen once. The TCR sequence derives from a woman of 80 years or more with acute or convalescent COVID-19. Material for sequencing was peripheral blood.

In DNA form, the CDR3 reads TGTGCCAGCCGCGGGTTACTAGCGGGGAACACCGGGGAGCTGTTTTTT. Translation: CASRGLLAGNTGELFF. V and J are TRBV27 and TRBJ2-2; 9 nucleotides align to TRBD2. CDR1 and CDR2 from the germline V gene are MNHEY and SMNVEV (reference sequence). J gave up 1 base and V 8 bases, and 8 bases lay outside the gene matches. There are 16 residues in the CDR3.